The source of this T cell receptor (beta chain) is a study of T-cell reconstitution after alpha-beta-depleted transplantation in children. This clonotype was observed at least ten times. During its preparation, the TCRbeta library received unique molecular identifiers. TCRdb reprocessed the PCR reads via MiXCR and lists one record per CDR3 protein. The sample contains hundreds of thousands of distinct CDR3 sequences, roughly 10% of which appear only once. The CDR3 has 15 residues. The V and J ends lost 4 bases and 0 bases respectively, with 11 bases between them. The sequences come from PBMCs from the stem cell graft donor, collected from the stem cell graft. The gene calls are TRBV12-3 or TRBV12-4 and TRBJ2-3, with a tentative D call TRBD2 (6 bases). This TCR came from a human donor who donated a stem cell graft to a child with acute lymphoblastic leukemia. The CDR3 protein is CASSSGTHSTDTQYF. CDR3 in DNA: TGTGCCAGCAGTTCCGGGACTCATAGCACAGATACGCAGTATTTT.